Below are 10 T cell receptor beta chains sequenced from a single sample in a study of T cell repertoires in aging, cancer and after chemotherapy (dated by TCRdb to about 2019). Instrument on record: Illumina MiSeq. Multiplex touch-down PCR with a mixed TRB-A/B primer pool was used to amplify rearranged TRB sequences covering the V, D and J segments. Starting from the raw public reads, TCRdb applied fastp trimming at Q25, assembled clones with MiXCR and retained in-frame beta chains. One record per CDR3 amino acid sequence lists the most common genes and DNA. Counted in this sample were around 1,300 distinct CDR3 sequences; more than 20% of them appeared once. The top ten hold about 36% of the sample. TCR beta rearrangements were amplified from genomic DNA isolated from peripheral blood, not from sorted cells or RNA. The sample was blood. The origin of the receptors is a human donor with a solid tumor.

This clonotype is large (0.1 to 1%). The chain couples TRBV19 to TRBJ1-2, with 8 bases fitting TRBD1. The length of the CDR3 is 14 residues. Germline V gene lookup returns CDR1 LNHDA and CDR2 SQIVND (reference sequence). V lost 5 bases and J lost 6; bases outside the gene matches: 8. This CDR3 reads CASSHLTGGDGYTF. For the CDR3, the DNA is TGTGCCAGTAGTCATCTTACAGGGGGGGATGGCTACACCTTC.

This clonotype was seen just once. This chain uses TRBV20-1 with TRBJ2-7; TRBD2 matches 11 bases. The J call may be incorrect, as the DNA end agrees better with TRBJ2-5. There are 16 residues in the CDR3. CDR1 and CDR2 from the germline V gene are DFQATT and SNEGSKA (reference sequence). CDR3 DNA sequence: TGCAGTGCTAGAGTAGCGGGGGGGGGGGGAAGAGGGACCCAGTACTTC. This translates into CSARVAGGGGRGTQYF.

The genes are TRBV6-4 and TRBJ2-3; 13 positions match TRBD2. CDR3 size: 14 residues. J lost 7 bases, V lost 6 bases, and 4 bases had no gene match. Germline V gene lookup returns CDR1 MRHNA and CDR2 SNTAGT. DNA for the CDR3: TGTGCCAGCAGGGGACTAGCGGGGACCAATACGCAGTATTTT. Its protein product is CASRGLAGTNTQYF.

By proportion, this clonotype is medium-sized. The V and J genes are TRBV27 and TRBJ1-2; D possibly corresponds to TRBD1 (5 bases). This CDR3 region has 17 residues. CDR1 and CDR2 from the germline V gene are MNHEY and SMNVEV (reference sequence). V dropped 0 bases and J dropped 4 bases, with 18 bases sitting between them. The CDR3 nucleotides read TGTGCCAGCAGTTTATCGCTCCGGGGTTGGGGCGGCTATGGCTACACCTTC. Its protein is CASSLSLRGWGGYGYTF.

This clonotype is deemed large. The rearrangement joins TRBV5-6 to TRBJ2-3, with TRBD2 as a possible D gene (5 bases). The CDR3 totals 16 residues. V gave up 4 bases and J gave up 6 bases, with 21 bases separating them. Germline V gives CDR1 SGHDT, CDR2 YYEEEE. The CDR3 region has the DNA TGTGCCAGCAGCCCAACCGAGGGCGCGAAAGGTGATACGCAGTATTTT. Translating it yields CASSPTEGAKGDTQYF.

Concerning this clonotype: A read error is possible here, since a much larger clone lies one base away. This rearrangement joins TRBV27 to TRBJ1-5; perhaps TRBD1 as D (6 bases). Trimming left V 10 bases short and J 0 bases short, with 13 bases between. Germline-derived CDR1 and CDR2 are MNHEY and SMNVEV (reference sequence). The CDR3 has 14 residues. CDR3 sequence (DNA): TGTGCCACTTCCCGGACAGTTAGCAATCAGCCCCAGCATTTT. It specifies CATSRTVSNQPQHF.

This clonotype is labeled as medium-sized. V gene TRBV20-1 combines with J gene TRBJ2-3; D possibly matches TRBD1 or TRBD2 (7 bases each). The CDR3 sequence is 16 residues long. Trimming removed 6 bases from V and 2 bases from J, with 21 bases in between. Germline values: CDR1 DFQATT, CDR2 SNEGSKA (reference sequence). CDR3 sequence reads: CSALQGGALFTDTQYF. The CDR3 bases are TGCAGTGCCCTCCAGGGGGGGGCCCTCTTCACAGATACGCAGTATTTT.

Within the sample, this clonotype is medium-sized. V is TRBV19 and J is TRBJ1-5; D is undetermined. The CDR3 has 16 amino acids. CDR1 and CDR2 from the germline V gene are LNHDA and SQIVND (reference sequence). The V end was cut by 10 bases, the J end by 6 bases, with 25 bases between. The CDR3 bases are TGTGCCACCCAGAGTCCGGGAGGCTTCGCAGGTCAGCCCCAGCATTTT. This translates into CATQSPGGFAGQPQHF.

Relative to its sample, this clonotype is large (0.1 to 1%). This sequence joins TRBV19 and TRBJ1-2; the D gene is possibly TRBD1 (5 bases). The CDR3 length is 14 residues. Trimming left V 3 bases short and J 2 bases short, with 10 bases between. Per germline, CDR1 LNHDA and CDR2 SQIVND (reference sequence). The CDR3 DNA reads TGTGCCAGTAGTATGGGGCGGAGAAACTATGGCTACACCTTC. It codes for CASSMGRRNYGYTF.

The chain carries TRBV5-1 and TRBJ1-4, with 7 bases aligning to TRBD1. The CDR3 totals 15 residues. Germline CDR1 is SGHRS and CDR2 is YFSETQ. V lost 1 base to trimming and J lost 8 bases; unmatched junction nucleotides: 8. The CDR3 loop reads CASSLRRGPDEKLFF. CDR3 sequence (DNA): TGCGCCAGCAGCTTGAGGAGGGGGCCGGACGAAAAACTGTTTTTT. Together with reference TRBV5-1 and TRBJ1-4, the CDR3 gives the full variable domain: KAGVTQTPRYLIKTRGQQVTLSCSPISGHRSVSWYQQTPGQGLQFLFEYFSETQRNKGNFPGRFSGRQFSNSRSEMNVSTLELGDSALYLCASSLRRGPDEKLFFGSGTQLSVL.